What follows is one TCR beta chain and its context. Its antigen is unidentified. The read comes to an end 3 residues before the CDR3 does, leaving the germline J gene to fill in the end. The data were produced by immunoSEQ multiplex PCR, yet TCRdb's version contains in-frame clones alone and is incomplete. The listing contains fewer than 40,000 clones. The sample comes from a study of T cells in women clearing cervical HPV infection. General study findings and limits: Associations may precede or follow infection; HPV-specific or memory T cells were not isolated.

Trimming took 1 base from V and 7 from J; bases not matched to a gene: 5. The CDR3 spans 14 residues. Germline loops: CDR1 SEHNR, CDR2 FQNEAQ (reference sequence). The sequence derives from a woman between 18 and 70 years old with a cervical HPV16 infection that either progressed to CIN3+ or cleared (not recorded which). The sequenced material came from blood buffy coat. The V gene is TRBV7-9, the J gene TRBJ1-2; 8 bases map to TRBD1. The CDR3 bases that were read are TGTGCCAGCAGCTTAGAAGGCAGGGGGCCTGGC. As protein: CASSLEGRGPG. The full-length CDR3 reads as CASSLEGRGPGYTF.